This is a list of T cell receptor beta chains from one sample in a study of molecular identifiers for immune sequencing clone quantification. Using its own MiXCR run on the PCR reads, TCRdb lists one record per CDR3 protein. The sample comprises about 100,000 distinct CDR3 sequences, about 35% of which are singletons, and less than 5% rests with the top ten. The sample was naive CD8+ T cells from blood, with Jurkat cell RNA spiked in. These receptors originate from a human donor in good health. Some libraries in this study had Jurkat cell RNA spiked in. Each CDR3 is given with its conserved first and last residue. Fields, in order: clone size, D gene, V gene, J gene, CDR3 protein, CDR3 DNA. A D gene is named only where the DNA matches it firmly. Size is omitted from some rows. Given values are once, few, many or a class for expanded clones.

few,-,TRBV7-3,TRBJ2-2,CASSLIPGELFF,TGTGCCAGCAGCTTAATTCCCGGGGAGCTGTTTTTT
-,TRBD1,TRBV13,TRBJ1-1,CASSHATGGIEAFF,TGTGCCAGCAGCCACGCTACAGGGGGAATTGAAGCTTTCTTT
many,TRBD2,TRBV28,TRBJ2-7,CASSSSSGSEQYF,TGTGCCAGCAGTTCCTCTAGCGGGAGCGAGCAGTACTTC
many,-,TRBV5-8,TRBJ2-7,CASSLEVGTYEQYF,TGTGCCAGCAGCTTGGAGGTGGGGACCTACGAGCAGTACTTC
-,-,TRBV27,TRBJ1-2,CASRQGHYGYTF,TGTGCCAGCAGACAAGGGCACTATGGCTACACCTTC
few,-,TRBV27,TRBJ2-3,CASSLIPLTDTQYF,TGTGCCAGCAGTCTGATCCCGCTCACAGATACGCAGTATTTT
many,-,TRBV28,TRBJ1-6,CASSLPAANSPLHF,TGTGCCAGCAGTTTACCGGCGGCCAATTCACCCCTCCACTTT
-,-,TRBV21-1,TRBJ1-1,CASSKSPGRGSMNTEAFF,TGTGCCAGCAGCAAAAGTCCGGGTCGCGGATCCATGAACACTGAAGCTTTCTTT
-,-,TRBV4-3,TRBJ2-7,CASSHGLAGERNF,TGCGCCAGCAGCCACGGATTGGCTGGCGAGCGGAACTTC
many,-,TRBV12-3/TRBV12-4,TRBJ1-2,CASSLDGYTF,TGTGCCAGCAGCCTGGATGGCTACACCTTC
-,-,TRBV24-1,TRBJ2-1,CATSDRFPSYNGQFF,TGTGCCACCAGTGACCGATTTCCTTCCTACAATGGGCAGTTCTTC
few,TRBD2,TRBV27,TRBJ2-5,CASSNRLAQETQYF,TGTGCCAGCAGTAACCGACTAGCCCAAGAGACCCAGTACTTC
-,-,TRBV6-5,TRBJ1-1,CASSYAGTNTEAYF,TGTGCCAGCAGTTATGCAGGGACGAACACTGAAGCTTACTTT
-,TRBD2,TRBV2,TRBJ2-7,CASRELAGLKEQYF,TGTGCCAGCAGAGAACTAGCGGGCCTTAAAGAGCAGTACTTC
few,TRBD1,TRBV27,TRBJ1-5,CASSPRTGDQPQHF,TGTGCCAGCAGTCCCCGGACAGGGGACCAGCCCCAGCATTTT
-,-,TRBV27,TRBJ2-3,CASSLSNTQYF,TGTGCCAGCAGTTTGTCCAATACGCAGTATTTT
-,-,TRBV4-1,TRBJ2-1,CASSHNAGNEQFF,TGCGCCAGCAGCCACAACGCGGGCAATGAGCAGTTCTTC
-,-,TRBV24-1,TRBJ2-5,CATSDFLETQYF,TGTGCCACCAGTGATTTTTTGGAGACCCAGTACTTC
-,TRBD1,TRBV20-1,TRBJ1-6,CSAPPDRGHSPLHF,TGCAGTGCCCCCCCGGACAGGGGGCATTCACCCCTCCACTTT
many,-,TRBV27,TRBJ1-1,CASSLSGTLNTEAFF,TGTGCCAGCAGTTTATCTGGCACCCTGAACACTGAAGCTTTCTTT
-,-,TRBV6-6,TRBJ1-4,CASSYSSVNEKLFF,TGTGCCAGCAGTTACTCTTCAGTTAATGAAAAACTGTTTTTT
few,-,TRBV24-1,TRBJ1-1,CATSGEGGTEAFF,TGTGCCACCAGTGGGGAGGGGGGCACTGAAGCTTTCTTT
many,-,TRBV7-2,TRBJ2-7,CASSLGQAPYEQYF,TGTGCCAGCAGCTTAGGCCAGGCCCCCTACGAGCAGTACTTC
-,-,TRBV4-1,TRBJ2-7,CASSQVSSYEQYF,TGCGCCAGCAGCCAGGTTAGCTCCTACGAGCAGTACTTC
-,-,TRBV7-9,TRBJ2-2,CASSFNGQTGAGELFF,TGTGCCAGCAGTTTTAACGGACAAACGGGCGCCGGGGAGCTGTTTTTT
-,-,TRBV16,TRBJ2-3,CASSQPGRIYHTQYF,TGTGCCAGCAGCCAACCTGGGCGGATATATCATACGCAGTATTTT
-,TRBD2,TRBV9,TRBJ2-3,CASSVCGTNTDTQYF,TGTGCCAGCAGCGTGTGTGGGACTAACACAGATACGCAGTATTTT